This note documents a single TCR beta chain sequence. Its antigen is undetermined. This entry belongs to a study of a mutant IDH1 vaccine in newly diagnosed glioma. Germline V gene sequence: CDR1 MNHEY, CDR2 SVGAGI. With 5 bases clipped from V and 5 bases from J, the junction kept 3 bases outside the gene matches. The CDR3 spans 13 residues. Measured with immunoSEQ multiplex PCR; TCRdb has only the in-frame clones, and not every one. The sample has some 66,000 clones, about 85% seen once. This sample's time point: week 35, safety follow-up. The investigators gave 300 ug of mutant IDH1 20-mer peptide in each vaccine dose, together with topical imiquimod. Study findings and constraints: The occurrence of vaccine-induced immune responses was seen in around 94% of patients.

Sequences were derived from PBMCs, sampled from a glioma patient whose treatment included an IDH1 peptide vaccine. This TCR was sampled from a man aged 25 to 40 with glioma. The V and J genes are TRBV6-5 and TRBJ2-1; TRBD2 matches at 7 bases. In DNA form, the CDR3 reads TGTGCCAGCAGTGGGGGGGGTGACAATGAGCAGTTCTTC. Translation gives CASSGGGDNEQFF.